This TCR beta chain was captured by sequencing in a study of beta chain features in type 1 diabetes (dated 2018 in TCRdb). Notes on the research overall: Mean age, gender distribution, total cell number and subset yield did not differ between patients and healthy donors. A total of just under 110,000,000 sorted cells were examined across all samples, and RNA yield correlated strongly with the number of cells per subset. Regulatory and stem cell-like memory subsets were isolated from only 8 patients and roughly eight healthy donors, whereas naive and central memory subsets came from all 30 or so donors. In the study, recently diagnosed type 1 diabetes patients and matched healthy donors were compared on the TCRB repertoires of their sorted circulating CD4+ T cell subsets. What the study reported, not specific to this receptor: Shorter templates might have been favored by PCR, but patient and control samples were amplified and corrected together, so both groups would have been affected equally by any skew. In all four CD4+ subsets, TCRB CDR3 length was moderately but significantly shorter in type 1 diabetes patients. Naive, central memory and regulatory TCRB repertoires appeared to be more alike among patients than among healthy donors. Patients with type 1 diabetes made fewer insertions and deleted more nucleotides at VDJ recombination sites, implying thymic rearrangement abnormalities. Because cDNA was sequenced instead of genomic DNA, highly expressing activated cells could be over-represented, though the groups showed no difference in activation or CD3 levels. Only small numbers of individuals were included in the HLA sub-analyses, which left unresolved whether HLA type had any influence on TCRB rearrangement.

Each donor gave one peripheral blood draw, averaging approximately 120 mL, which was collected into heparinised tubes. A BD FACSAria II was used to sort naive, central memory, regulatory and stem cell-like memory CD4+ T cells with a panel that included CD45RO, CCR7, CD25, CD127, CD95 and CD27. Purity was above 95% for every sorted population. PBMCs were isolated immediately by Lymphoprep density gradient centrifugation and stained directly without culture. Samples were stained and sorted in pairs, with one healthy donor and one patient per experiment, so that batch effects were minimized. Reading from cysteine to phenylalanine, the CDR3 counts 14 amino acids. Only CDR3 DNA remains: 42 bases, in frame from the first base. V is cut by 4 bases and J by 5 bases, and the space between the germline ends is 15 bases. The germline V gene supplies CDR1 SGHVS and CDR2 FNYEAQ. On this clone: There is no known antigen for this receptor. Base-call qualities are not available, and no considerably larger clone is one nucleotide away.

All of the isolated RNA was reverse transcribed with the High Capacity cDNA Reverse Transcription Kit, so expressed TCRB transcripts were sequenced. Naive, central memory and regulatory T cell samples underwent deep immunoSEQ sequencing, averaging around 4 million total reads per sample. Sorted cells were lysed in RLT buffer, and RNA was extracted using DNase-treated RNeasy Micro or Mini kits according to cell number. To prevent cross-contamination, each cell subset was processed individually, whereas patient and healthy donor samples were processed jointly. TCRB sequences were amplified from cDNA with the immunoSEQ multiplex PCR, producing 87-bp fragments spanning the CDR3 region. Amplicons were sequenced on the Illumina HiSeq platform. The authors processed their data as follows. Synthetic template baselines were used to correct PCR bias computationally, reads within Hamming distance 2 were collapsed together, and singletons that could not be merged were discarded. Reads were aligned against IMGT so that V, D and J genes, CDR3 length and insertions or deletions at six rearrangement sites could be assigned. Clonotype counts were normalized to sorted cell number within each subset before computing true diversity and Gini coefficients with the tcR R package. The overlap coefficient, calculated on TCRB nucleotide sequences, was used to measure repertoire sharing. The immuneACCESS repertoire file appears here via TCRdb, limited to in-frame rearrangements. These files lack a portion of the clones; in checked studies, under half of the deficit traces to unresolved V genes, and the cause of the others is not known. The V and J calls and clone size come from that table; D and trimming were worked out from the DNA. The sample table lists about 140,000 clones, about 13% of them with a count of one. Less than 1.5% of the sample belongs to the ten largest clones.

The sequence links TRBV7-6 to TRBJ2-7; TRBD1 is a weak D gene call, 6 bases matching. The specimen sequenced was central memory CD4+ T cells from blood. The receptor's source is a man aged 18 to 30 with type 1 diabetes. CDR3 loop: CASSSTQGWNEQYF. The sequenced DNA: TGTGCCAGCAGCTCGACACAGGGATGGAACGAGCAGTACTTC.